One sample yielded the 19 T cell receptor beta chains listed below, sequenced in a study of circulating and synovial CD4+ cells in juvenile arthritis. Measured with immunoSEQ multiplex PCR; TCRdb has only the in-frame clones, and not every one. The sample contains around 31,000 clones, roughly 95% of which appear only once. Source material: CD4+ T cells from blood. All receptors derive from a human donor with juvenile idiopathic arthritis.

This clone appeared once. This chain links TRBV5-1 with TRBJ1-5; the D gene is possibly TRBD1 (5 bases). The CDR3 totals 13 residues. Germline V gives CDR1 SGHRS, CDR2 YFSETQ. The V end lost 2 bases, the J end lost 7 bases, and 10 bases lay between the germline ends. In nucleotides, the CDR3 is TGCGCCAGCAGCTTAGGGGTTAGGCAGCCCCAGCATTTT. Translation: CASSLGVRQPQHF.

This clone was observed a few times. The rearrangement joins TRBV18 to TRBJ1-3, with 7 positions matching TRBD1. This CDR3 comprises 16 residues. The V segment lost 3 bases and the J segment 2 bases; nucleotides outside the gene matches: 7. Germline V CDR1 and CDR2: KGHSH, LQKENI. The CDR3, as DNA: TGTGCCAGCTCACCCCAGACAGGGATCCCTGGAAACACCATATATTTT. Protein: CASSPQTGIPGNTIYF. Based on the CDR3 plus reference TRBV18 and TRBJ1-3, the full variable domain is NAGVMQNPRHLVRRRGQEARLRCSPMKGHSHVYWYRQLPEEGLKFMVYLQKENIIDESGMPKERFSAEFPKEGPSILRIQQVVRGDSAAYFCASSPQTGIPGNTIYFGEGSWLTVV.

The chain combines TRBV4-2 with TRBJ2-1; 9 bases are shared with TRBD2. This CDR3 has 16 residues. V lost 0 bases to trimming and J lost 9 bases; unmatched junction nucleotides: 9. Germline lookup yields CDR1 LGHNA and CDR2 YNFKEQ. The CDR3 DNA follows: TGTGCCAGCAGCCAAGAAGCAGCGGGAGGAAGAAGTGAGCAGTTCTTC. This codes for CASSQEAAGGRSEQFF.

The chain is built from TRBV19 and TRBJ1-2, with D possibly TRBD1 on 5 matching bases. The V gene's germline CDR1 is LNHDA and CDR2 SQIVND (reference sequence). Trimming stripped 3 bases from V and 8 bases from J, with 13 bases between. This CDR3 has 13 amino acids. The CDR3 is CASSIGRDRGYTF. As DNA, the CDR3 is TGTGCCAGTAGTATCGGCAGGGATCGCGGCTACACCTTC.

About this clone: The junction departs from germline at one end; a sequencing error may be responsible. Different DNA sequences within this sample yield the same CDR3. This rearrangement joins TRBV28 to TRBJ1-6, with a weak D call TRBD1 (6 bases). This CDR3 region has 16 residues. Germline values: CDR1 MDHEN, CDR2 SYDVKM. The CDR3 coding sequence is TGTGCCAGCAGCCCTGCCCGAGGACAGAGAAATTCCCCCCTCCACTTT. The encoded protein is CASSPARGQRNSPLHF.

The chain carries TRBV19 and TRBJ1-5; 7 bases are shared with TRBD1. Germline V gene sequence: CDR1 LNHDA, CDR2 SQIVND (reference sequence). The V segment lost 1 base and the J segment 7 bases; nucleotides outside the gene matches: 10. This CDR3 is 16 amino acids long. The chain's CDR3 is CASSIVGRGYQQPQHF. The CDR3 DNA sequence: TGTGCCAGTAGTATAGTGGGCAGGGGGTATCAACAGCCCCAGCATTTT.

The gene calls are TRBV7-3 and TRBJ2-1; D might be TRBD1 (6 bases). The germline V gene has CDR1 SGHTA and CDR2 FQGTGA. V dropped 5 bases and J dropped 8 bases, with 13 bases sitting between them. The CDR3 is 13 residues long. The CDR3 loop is CASSRQGWDEQFF. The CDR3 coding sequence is TGTGCCAGCAGCCGCCAGGGGTGGGATGAGCAGTTCTTC.

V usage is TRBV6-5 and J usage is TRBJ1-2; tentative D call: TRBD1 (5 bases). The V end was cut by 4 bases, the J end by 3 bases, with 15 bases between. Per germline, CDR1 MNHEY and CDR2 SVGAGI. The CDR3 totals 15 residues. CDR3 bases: TGTGCCAGCAGTTCCCCCTGGGCGGGGGACTATGGCTACACCTTC. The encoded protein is CASSSPWAGDYGYTF.

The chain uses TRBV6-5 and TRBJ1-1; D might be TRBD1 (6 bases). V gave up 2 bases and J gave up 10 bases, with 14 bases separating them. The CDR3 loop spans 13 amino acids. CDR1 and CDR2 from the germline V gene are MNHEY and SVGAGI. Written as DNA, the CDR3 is TGTGCCAGCAGTTACCGAGGGGGTGGCGGAGCTTTCTTT. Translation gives CASSYRGGGGAFF.

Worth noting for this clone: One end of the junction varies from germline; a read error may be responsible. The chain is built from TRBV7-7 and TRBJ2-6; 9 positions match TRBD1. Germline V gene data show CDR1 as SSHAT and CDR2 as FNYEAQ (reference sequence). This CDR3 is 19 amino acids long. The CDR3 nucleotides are TGTGCTAGCAGCTTAGCCACCGGGACAGGGAAATCTGGGGCCAACGTCCTGACTTTC. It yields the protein CASSLATGTGKSGANVLTF. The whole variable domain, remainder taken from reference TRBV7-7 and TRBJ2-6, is GAGVSQSPRYKVTKRGQDVTLRCDPISSHATLYWYQQALGQGPEFLTYFNYEAQPDKSGLPSDRFSAERPEGSISTLTIQRTEQRDSAMYRCASSLATGTGKSGANVLTFGAGSRLTVL.

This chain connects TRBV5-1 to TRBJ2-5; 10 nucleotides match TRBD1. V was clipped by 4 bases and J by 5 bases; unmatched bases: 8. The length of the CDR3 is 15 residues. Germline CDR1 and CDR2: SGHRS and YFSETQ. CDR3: CASSGDDRGQETQYF. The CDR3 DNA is TGCGCCAGCAGCGGCGATGACAGGGGGCAGGAGACCCAGTACTTC.

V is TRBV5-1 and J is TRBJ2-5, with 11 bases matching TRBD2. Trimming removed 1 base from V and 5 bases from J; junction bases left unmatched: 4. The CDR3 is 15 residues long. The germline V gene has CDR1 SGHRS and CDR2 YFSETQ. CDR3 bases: TGCGCCAGCAGCTTGACTAGCGGGGGTCCTGAGACCCAGTACTTC. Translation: CASSLTSGGPETQYF.

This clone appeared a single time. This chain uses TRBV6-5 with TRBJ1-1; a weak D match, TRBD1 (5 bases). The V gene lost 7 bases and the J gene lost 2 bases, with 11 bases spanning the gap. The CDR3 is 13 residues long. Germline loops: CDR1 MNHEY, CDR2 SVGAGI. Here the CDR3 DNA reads TGTGCCAGCAACCAGGGCGGCAACACTGAAGCTTTCTTT. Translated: CASNQGGNTEAFF.

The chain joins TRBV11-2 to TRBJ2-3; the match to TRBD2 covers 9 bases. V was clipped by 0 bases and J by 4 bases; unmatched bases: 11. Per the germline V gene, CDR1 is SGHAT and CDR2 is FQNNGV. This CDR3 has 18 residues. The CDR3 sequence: CASSLEVAGAWGPDTQYF. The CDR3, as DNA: TGTGCCAGCAGCTTAGAGGTAGCGGGAGCTTGGGGTCCAGATACGCAGTATTTT.

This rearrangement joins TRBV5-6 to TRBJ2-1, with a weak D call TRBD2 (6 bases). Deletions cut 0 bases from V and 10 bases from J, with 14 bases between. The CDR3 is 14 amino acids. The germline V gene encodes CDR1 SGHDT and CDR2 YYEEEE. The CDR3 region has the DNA TGTGCCAGCAGCTTGGCCGAGATCGGGAGAGAGCAGTTCTTC. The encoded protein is CASSLAEIGREQFF.

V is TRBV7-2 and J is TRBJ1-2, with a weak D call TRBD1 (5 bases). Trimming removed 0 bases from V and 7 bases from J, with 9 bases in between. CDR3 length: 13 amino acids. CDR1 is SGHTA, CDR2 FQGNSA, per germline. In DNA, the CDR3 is TGTGCCAGCAGCTTAGCGGGGGGACGTGGCTACACCTTC. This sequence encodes CASSLAGGRGYTF.

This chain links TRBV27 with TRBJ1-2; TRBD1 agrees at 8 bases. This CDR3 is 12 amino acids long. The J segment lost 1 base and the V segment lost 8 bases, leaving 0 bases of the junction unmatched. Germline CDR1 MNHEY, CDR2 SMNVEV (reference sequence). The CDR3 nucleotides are TGTGCCAGCGGACAGGGTAACTATGGCTACACCTTC. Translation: CASGQGNYGYTF.

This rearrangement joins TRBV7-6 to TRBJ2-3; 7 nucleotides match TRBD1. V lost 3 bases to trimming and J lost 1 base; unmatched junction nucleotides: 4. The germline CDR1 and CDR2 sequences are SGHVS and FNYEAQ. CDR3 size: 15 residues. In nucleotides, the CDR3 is TGTGCCAGCAGCTTGGCCGGGACAGGCACAGATACGCAGTATTTT. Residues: CASSLAGTGTDTQYF.

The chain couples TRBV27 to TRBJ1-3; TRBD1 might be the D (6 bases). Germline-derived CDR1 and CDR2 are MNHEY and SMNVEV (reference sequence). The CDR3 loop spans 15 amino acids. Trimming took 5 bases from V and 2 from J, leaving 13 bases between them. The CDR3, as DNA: TGTGCCAGCAGTCCCCGGACAGCTCCTGGAAACACCATATATTTT. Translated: CASSPRTAPGNTIYF.